Listed here are 16 T cell receptor beta chains from one sample, sequenced in a study of high-grade serous ovarian cancer treatment subgroups. Using immunoSEQ multiplex PCR, the repertoire was profiled, and TCRdb retains in-frame clones only, with some absent. This sample carries 4,500 or so clones, about 74% of them seen once, and the ten largest clones take roughly 18%. The tumor samples were collected prior to definitive surgery or chemotherapy. The sample was tumor tissue. The receptors were sampled from a human donor with high-grade serous ovarian cancer.

This clone has only one observation. The CDR3 region is CASSLGGEETQYF. CDR3 nucleotides: TGCGCCAGCAGCTTGGGGGGGGAAGAGACCCAGTACTTC. The chain combines TRBV5-1 with TRBJ2-5; weak D call: TRBD2 (6 bases). The CDR3 consists of 13 residues. Germline CDR1 is SGHRS and CDR2 is YFSETQ. V was trimmed by 0 bases and J by 3 bases, leaving 6 bases between them.

The chain links TRBV27 to TRBJ2-3; TRBD2 aligns across 9 bases. Trimming took 2 bases from V and 1 from J; bases not matched to a gene: 7. The CDR3 extends over 17 amino acids. Germline CDR1 reads MNHEY; CDR2 reads SMNVEV (reference sequence). The CDR3 here is CASSLGFSGSGTDTQYF. Written as DNA, the CDR3 is TGTGCCAGCAGTTTAGGTTTTAGCGGGAGTGGCACAGATACGCAGTATTTT.

The rearrangement links TRBV19 to TRBJ1-5; weak D call: TRBD1 (6 bases). The germline CDR1 and CDR2 sequences are LNHDA and SQIVND (reference sequence). This CDR3 spans 17 amino acids. V was pared by 7 bases and J by 0 bases, with 19 bases between. The CDR3 here is CASTQGRGGGSNQPQHF. CDR3 in DNA: TGTGCCAGTACCCAGGGGAGGGGAGGGGGTAGCAATCAGCCCCAGCATTTT.

The chain has TRBV5-1 and TRBJ2-1; D is perhaps TRBD2 (6 bases). Trimming took 5 bases from V and 8 from J, leaving 26 bases between them. The germline CDR1 and CDR2 sequences are SGHRS and YFSETQ. CDR3 length: 17 amino acids. CDR3: CASSIGAGPPLSDEQFF. The CDR3 DNA is TGCGCCAGCAGTATAGGGGCGGGACCCCCGCTCAGCGATGAGCAGTTCTTC.

For this clone: An end of the junction does not agree with germline; a read error may underlie this. The gene calls are TRBV7-2 and TRBJ2-4, with D maybe TRBD1 (5 bases). Germline lookup yields CDR1 SGHTA and CDR2 FQGNSA. The CDR3 length is 13 residues. The CDR3 sequence is CASSLGGRAFHYF. The CDR3 DNA reads TGTGCCAGCAGCTTAGGGGGCAGGGCATTTCATTACTTC.

The chain joins TRBV5-8 to TRBJ2-6, with D possibly TRBD1 on 5 matching bases. With 2 bases removed from V and 4 bases from J, the gap between germline ends came to 10 bases. The CDR3 is made up of 15 amino acids. The germline V gene has CDR1 SGHTS and CDR2 YDEGEE. The DNA for the CDR3 is TGTGCCAGCAGCTTTAGGGGATCCGGGGCCAACGTCCTGACTTTC. Residues: CASSFRGSGANVLTF.

The chain is built from TRBV5-1 and TRBJ1-3; no clear D. Trimming stripped 0 bases from V and 4 bases from J, with 8 bases between. Germline V CDR1 and CDR2: SGHRS, YFSETQ. The CDR3 loop spans 14 amino acids. As DNA, the CDR3 is TGCGCCAGCAGCTTGGGTGGGCTAGGAAACACCATATATTTT. Amino acid sequence: CASSLGGLGNTIYF.

This chain connects TRBV6-5 to TRBJ1-1, with 8 bases identical to TRBD1. The V and J ends lost 2 bases and 10 bases, in that order; junction bases with no gene match: 6. The CDR3 is 13 residues long. CDR1 is MNHEY and CDR2 is SVGAGI in the germline V gene. The CDR3 here is CASSYQGTGIAFF. The CDR3 region has the DNA TGTGCCAGCAGTTACCAAGGGACAGGCATAGCTTTCTTT.

The J gene is TRBJ2-1, the V gene TRBV6-6; D gene ambiguous. CDR3 length: 12 residues. Germline V gives CDR1 MNHNY, CDR2 SVGAGI (reference sequence). The V end was cut by 8 bases, the J end by 5 bases, with 10 bases between. The DNA of the CDR3 is TGTGCCAGCTCGAAGCTGGACAATGAGCAGTTCTTC. Residues: CASSKLDNEQFF.

The table lists this clone with a count of one. The chain links TRBV7-3 to TRBJ2-1; 9 bases fit TRBD2. CDR3 size: 15 residues. Germline CDR1 and CDR2: SGHTA and FQGTGA. Losses at the gene ends were 6 bases for V and 4 bases for J; bases not matched to a gene: 7. The DNA of the CDR3 is TGTGCCAGCAGTTCAGCGGGAGGAGCTTACAATGAGCAGTTCTTC. It encodes CASSSAGGAYNEQFF.

This clone has only a few counts. The chain has TRBV10-3 and TRBJ1-5; perhaps TRBD1 as D (5 bases). The CDR3 sequence is 14 residues long. V was pared by 5 bases and J by 9 bases, with 17 bases between. Germline lookup yields CDR1 ENHRY and CDR2 SYGVKD. The CDR3 DNA follows: TGTGCCATCAGTCCACAGGACCAGGTGATGCCCCAGCATTTT. This codes for CAISPQDQVMPQHF.

The rearrangement uses TRBV7-8 and TRBJ2-1; perhaps TRBD2 as D (6 bases). Trimming took off 2 bases at V and 1 base at J, with 12 bases between the two ends. The CDR3 has 16 residues. CDR1 is SGHVS and CDR2 is FQNEAQ in the germline V gene. CDR3 bases: TGTGCCAGCAGCTTATTTAGCGGTCCATCCTACAATGAGCAGTTCTTC. This gives the protein CASSLFSGPSYNEQFF.

The chain carries TRBV19 and TRBJ1-1; 9 nucleotides align to TRBD1. V was clipped by 4 bases and J by 1 base; unmatched bases: 4. Germline loops: CDR1 LNHDA, CDR2 SQIVND (reference sequence). The CDR3 totals 15 residues. The CDR3 region is CASSKPGQGNTEAFF. Written as DNA, the CDR3 is TGTGCCAGTAGTAAGCCGGGACAGGGGAACACTGAAGCTTTCTTT.

This clone was recorded a few times. The chain couples TRBV6-1 to TRBJ2-7; the D is unclear. This CDR3 has 13 residues. Germline V lookup: CDR1 MNHNS, CDR2 SASEGT. Trimming took off 5 bases at V and 4 bases at J, with 12 bases between the two ends. The CDR3 loop reads CASSSAVVYEQYF. CDR3 nucleotide sequence: TGTGCCAGCAGTTCTGCAGTTGTTTACGAGCAGTACTTC.

By sample share, this clone is hyperexpanded. The chain couples TRBV28 to TRBJ1-3; 10 bases agree with TRBD1. This CDR3 comprises 15 residues. Germline V gives CDR1 MDHEN, CDR2 SYDVKM. J lost 7 bases, V lost 6 bases, and 9 bases had no gene match. CDR3 amino acids: CASRELGTGANTIYF. The CDR3 nucleotides are TGTGCCAGCAGAGAACTGGGGACAGGGGCGAACACCATATATTTT.

The J gene is TRBJ2-1, the V gene TRBV10-2; 13 bases fit TRBD2. J lost 2 bases, V lost 7 bases, and 8 bases had no gene match. Germline V CDR1 and CDR2: WSHSY, SAAADI. The CDR3 contains 17 residues. CDR3 nucleotides: TGCGCCAGCACCCGACTAGCGGGAGGTGTCCCCTACAATGAGCAGTTCTTC. The encoded protein is CASTRLAGGVPYNEQFF.